The 20 T cell receptor beta chains presented below share a single source sample, sequenced in a study of blood T cell repertoires in COVID-19. Method: immunoSEQ multiplex PCR; TCRdb's copy keeps in-frame clones and lacks some. The repertoire holds 150,000 to 200,000 clones, with approximately 83% as singletons. Sequenced: PBMCs or T cells enriched from blood (not recorded which). The origin of the receptors is a woman aged 60-75 years who had recovered from COVID-19.

The J gene is TRBJ2-3, the V gene TRBV14; D gene unclear. V was pared by 4 bases and J by 0 bases, with 20 bases between. Germline V gives CDR1 SGHDN, CDR2 FVKESK. There are 18 residues in the CDR3. This CDR3 reads CASSPPPPAARSTDTQYF. As DNA, the CDR3 is TGTGCCAGCAGCCCGCCTCCCCCCGCGGCCCGGAGCACAGATACGCAGTATTTT.

V is TRBV9 and J is TRBJ2-5; D remains ambiguous. Germline V gene data show CDR1 as SGDLS and CDR2 as YYNGEE. Trimming pared 4 bases from V and 1 base from J, leaving 20 bases between. The CDR3 has 17 amino acids. The CDR3 DNA is TGTGCCAGCAGCTCAACCTCGAGAACTTCCCTCCAAGAGACCCAGTACTTC. It specifies CASSSTSRTSLQETQYF. Variable domain in full (rest from reference TRBV9 and TRBJ2-5): DSGVTQTPKHLITATGQRVTLRCSPRSGDLSVYWYQQSLDQGLQFLIQYYNGEERAKGNILERFSAQQFPDLHSELNLSSLELGDSALYFCASSSTSRTSLQETQYFGPGTRLLVL.

The chain joins TRBV4-1 to TRBJ2-5; 9 nucleotides match TRBD2. CDR3 length equals 15 residues. Germline CDR1 is MGHRA and CDR2 is YSYEKL. The V segment lost 1 base and the J segment 1 base; nucleotides outside the gene matches: 1. For the CDR3, the DNA is TGCGCCAGCAGCCAAGGACTAGCGGTCCAAGAGACCCAGTACTTC. Encoded protein: CASSQGLAVQETQYF.

V is TRBV28 and J is TRBJ1-2; D ambiguous. CDR1 is MDHEN, CDR2 SYDVKM, per germline. V was pared by 8 bases and J by 4 bases, with 17 bases between. The CDR3 consists of 14 residues. The CDR3 is CASQQSSRGYGYTF. Written as DNA, the CDR3 is TGTGCCAGCCAACAGTCCTCACGGGGCTATGGCTACACCTTC.

This chain connects TRBV5-1 to TRBJ1-1, with D possibly TRBD1 on 6 matching bases. Trimming cost V 6 bases and J 0 bases, with 15 bases left between them. Looked up from germline, CDR1 is SGHRS and CDR2 is YFSETQ. The CDR3 consists of 15 residues. Here the CDR3 reads CASTNGQSLNTEAFF. The CDR3 nucleotides are TGCGCCAGCACAAACGGACAGAGCCTGAACACTGAAGCTTTCTTT.

This CDR3 reads CASSVGQGVGEQYF. CDR3 nucleotides: TGTGCCAGCAGTGTGGGTCAGGGGGTGGGCGAGCAGTACTTC. This chain connects TRBV2 to TRBJ2-7; 7 bases map to TRBD1. There are 14 residues in the CDR3. Trimming at V came to 4 bases and at J to 6 bases, leaving 9 bases not matched to a gene. CDR1 is SNHLY, CDR2 FYNNEI, per germline. Full variable domain (remainder filled in from reference TRBV2 and TRBJ2-7): EPEVTQTPSHQVTQMGQEVILRCVPISNHLYFYWYRQILGQKVEFLVSFYNNEISEKSEIFDDQFSVERPDGSNFTLKIRSTKLEDSAMYFCASSVGQGVGEQYFGPGTRLTVT.

The rearrangement links TRBV21-1 to TRBJ1-6; the table's TRBD1 call for D was not verified on the DNA. TRBV21-1 is reported as a pseudogene. The CDR3 has 21 residues. The CDR3 protein is CASSKGQHENQGASYNSPLHF. CDR3 DNA: TGTGCCAGCAGCAAAGGTCAGCATGAGAACCAGGGGGCGTCCTATAATTCACCCCTCCACTTT.

The chain's CDR3 is CSVEDPGRRNTEAFF. CDR3 coding DNA: TGCAGCGTTGAAGATCCGGGGAGGAGGAACACTGAAGCTTTCTTT. The V gene is TRBV29-1, the J gene TRBJ1-1; D is ambiguous. CDR3 length equals 15 residues. Trimming cost V 0 bases and J 1 base, with 12 bases left between them. The germline V gene encodes CDR1 SQVTM and CDR2 ANQGSEA.

This clone was seen more than once but under ten times. The chain combines TRBV4-1 with TRBJ1-1; D perhaps matches TRBD1 (6 bases). The V end lost 7 bases, the J end lost 1 base, and 22 bases lay between the germline ends. This CDR3 contains 17 residues. Germline V CDR1 and CDR2: MGHRA, YSYEKL. The CDR3 DNA is TGCGCCAGCATGAGTGGTAGGCTAGGACAGACGAACACTGAAGCTTTCTTT. Translation: CASMSGRLGQTNTEAFF.

The genes are TRBV7-9 and TRBJ1-2, with 9 bases lining up with TRBD1. J was trimmed by 4 bases and V by 5 bases; bases with no gene match: 17. Germline assignment: CDR1 SEHNR and CDR2 FQNEAQ (reference sequence). The CDR3 is 18 residues long. Here the CDR3 DNA reads TGTGCCAGCAGCCTCCCAAACAGGGGGCCGGGCGCTGGCTATGGCTACACCTTC. Its translation: CASSLPNRGPGAGYGYTF.

As to this clone: An end of the junction does not agree with germline; a read error may underlie this. The chain joins TRBV18 to TRBJ2-7, with 10 bases lining up with TRBD1. CDR1 KGHSH and CDR2 LQKENI come from the germline V gene. There are 13 residues in the CDR3. The CDR3 spells CASSPRDEGQGNF. CDR3 nucleotides: TGTGCCAGCTCACCTCGAGACGAGGGACAGGGGAACTTC.

The chain has TRBV3-1 (or the pseudogene TRBV3-2) and TRBJ2-3; perhaps TRBD2 as D (7 bases). In germline, CDR1 is LGHDT, CDR2 YNNKEL (reference sequence). This CDR3 spans 18 amino acids. V lost 4 bases, J lost 3 bases, and 23 bases lay in between. CDR3 nucleotides: TGTGCCAGCAGCCCCGGTGGGGGGGGCCGGAGAAGAACAGATACGCAGTATTTT. Translated: CASSPGGGGRRRTDTQYF.

The rearrangement links TRBV5-1 to TRBJ2-5, with D uncertain. The CDR3 extends over 14 amino acids. The germline CDR1 and CDR2 sequences are SGHRS and YFSETQ. V was cut by 6 bases and J by 2 bases, with 14 bases left in between. This CDR3 is CASTLFSWQETQYF. The CDR3 DNA reads as TGCGCCAGCACCCTGTTTAGCTGGCAAGAGACCCAGTACTTC.

This clone occurred once. The CDR3 sequence: CASSFGQGSAGYTF. The CDR3 DNA reads as TGCGCCAGCAGCTTCGGACAGGGGAGTGCGGGCTACACCTTC. The rearrangement joins TRBV5-1 to TRBJ1-2; 9 nucleotides line up with TRBD1. The germline V gene has CDR1 SGHRS and CDR2 YFSETQ. The CDR3 spans 14 residues. J lost 8 bases, V lost 2 bases, and 7 bases had no gene match.

This chain uses TRBV2 with TRBJ1-4; TRBD1 is a possible D gene (6 bases). The CDR3 totals 14 residues. V gave up 9 bases and J gave up 1 base, with 12 bases separating them. The germline CDR1 and CDR2 sequences are SNHLY and FYNNEI. CDR3 nucleotides: TGTGCCAGTACCAGGACAGAAACTAATGAAAAACTGTTTTTT. Residues: CASTRTETNEKLFF. The entire variable domain, with the rest obtained from reference TRBV2 and TRBJ1-4, is as follows: EPEVTQTPSHQVTQMGQEVILRCVPISNHLYFYWYRQILGQKVEFLVSFYNNEISEKSEIFDDQFSVERPDGSNFTLKIRSTKLEDSAMYFCASTRTETNEKLFFGSGTQLSVL.

The chain joins TRBV27 to TRBJ2-7, with 9 positions matching TRBD1. J gave up 3 bases and V 4 bases, and 4 bases lay outside the gene matches. The germline CDR1 and CDR2 sequences are MNHEY and SMNVEV (reference sequence). The CDR3 totals 14 residues. The CDR3 nucleotides read TGTGCCAGCAGTTCGTGGGACAGGGTCTACGAGCAGTACTTC. Its protein is CASSSWDRVYEQYF.

This sequence joins TRBV19 and TRBJ2-1; TRBD1 matches at 10 bases. CDR1 and CDR2 from the germline V gene are LNHDA and SQIVND (reference sequence). This CDR3 region has 13 residues. V lost 6 bases and J lost 7; bases outside the gene matches: 3. The CDR3: CASRTGGGNEQFF. As DNA, the CDR3 is TGTGCCAGTAGGACAGGGGGCGGGAATGAGCAGTTCTTC. Full variable domain (rest looked up from reference TRBV19 and TRBJ2-1): DGGITQSPKYLFRKEGQNVTLSCEQNLNHDAMYWYRQDPGQGLRLIYYSQIVNDFQKGDIAEGYSVSREKKESFPLTVTSAQKNPTAFYLCASRTGGGNEQFFGPGTRLTVL.

V and J are TRBV27 and TRBJ2-7, with D possibly TRBD2 on 6 matching bases. Trimming stripped 3 bases from V and 6 bases from J, with 12 bases between. The CDR3 consists of 13 residues. The germline CDR1 and CDR2 sequences are MNHEY and SMNVEV (reference sequence). Here the CDR3 reads CASSFWREAEQYF. DNA of the CDR3: TGTGCCAGCAGTTTCTGGCGGGAAGCCGAGCAGTACTTC.

This chain connects TRBV5-1 to TRBJ1-1; D is unclear. V was clipped by 3 bases and J by 1 base, with 7 bases between them. CDR3 size: 13 residues. Germline V gene sequence: CDR1 SGHRS, CDR2 YFSETQ. The CDR3 DNA follows: TGCGCCAGCAGCTGGGGAGCGAACACTGAAGCTTTCTTT. Translating it yields CASSWGANTEAFF.

The chain links TRBV10-3 to TRBJ2-7; D is possibly TRBD2 (7 bases). Germline V gene lookup returns CDR1 ENHRY and CDR2 SYGVKD. The CDR3 consists of 15 residues. V was cut by 0 bases and J by 5 bases, with 14 bases left in between. The CDR3 nucleotides are TGTGCCATCAGTGAGTCGCCGGGGGGCAGGAACGAGCAGTACTTC. Translated: CAISESPGGRNEQYF.